Presented here are 14 T cell receptor delta chains from one specimen sequenced in a study of gamma delta lymphoproliferative disorders and STAT genes. PBMCs from patients and controls supplied the genomic DNA for sequencing. TCRdb fed the multiplex PCR reads into CATT to redo clone calling. The table includes some 500 delta-chain clones, 1.9% detected once. Sequenced material: blood. These receptor sequences come from a human donor in good health.

By sample fraction, this clone is medium-sized. This likely reflects a read error, since a far larger clone is one base away. V and J are TRDV2 and TRDJ3; TRDD3 matches 8 bases. This CDR3 region has 19 residues. The germline CDR1 and CDR2 sequences are GEAIGNYY and EKD. The CDR3 sequence: CACDTGYWGGSWDTRQVFF. Written as DNA, the CDR3 is TGTGCCTGTGACACCGGATACTGGGGGGGCTCCTGGGACACCCGACAGGTGTTTTTC.

This clone is judged medium-sized. Since a far larger clone is one base different, this is likely a read error. The V gene is TRDV2, the J gene TRDJ3; TRDD3 agrees at 8 bases. The CDR3 loop spans 19 amino acids. Germline V lookup: CDR1 GEAIGNYY, CDR2 EKD. The CDR3 sequence: CACDTGYWGGSWDTRQTFF. CDR3 in DNA: TGTGCCTGTGACACCGGATACTGGGGGGGCTCCTGGGACACCCGACAGACGTTTTTC.

Notes on this clone: A far larger clone is just one base off, so this is likely a read error. Distinct nucleotide sequences in the sample also encode this CDR3. This rearrangement joins TRDV1 to TRDJ1; possible D gene TRDD3, 5 bases. This CDR3 contains 19 residues. Germline values: CDR1 TSWWSYY, CDR2 QGS. Trimming shortened V by 0 bases and J by 0 bases, and 20 bases separated the two germline ends. In DNA form, the CDR3 reads TGTGCTCTTGGGGAACTAACCTATGGCCCGATACAATACACCGATAAACTCATCTTT. This sequence encodes CALGELTYGPIQYTDKLIF.

Concerning this clone itself: A far larger clone is only one base removed, so a read error is likely. The same CDR3 also results from other DNA sequences found in this sample. The chain has TRDV1 and TRDJ1, with 9 bases lining up with TRDD3. CDR1 is TSWWSYY, CDR2 QGS, per germline. V lost 4 bases, J lost 0 bases, and 21 bases stayed unmatched. The CDR3 length is 21 residues. The DNA of the CDR3 is TGTGCTCTTGGGGCCCCTCTCCTTGAAACTGGGGGAACAGGGTACACCGATAAACTCATCTTT. It encodes CALGAPLLETGGTGYTDKLIF.

Worth noting for this clone: This DNA's translation differs at residue 6 from TCRdb's protein, which comes from a much larger clone; a read error is likely, and the protein shown is translated from the DNA. The V gene is TRDV2, the J gene TRDJ1, with 12 positions matching TRDD3. Looked up from germline, CDR1 is GEAIGNYY and CDR2 is EKD. This CDR3 has 21 amino acids. The CDR3, as DNA: TGTGCCTGTGACACCATGGGGCCTTCCTCTGGGGGATACGCCATAGTCGATAAACTTATCTTT. It translates to CACDTMGPSSGGYAIVDKLIF.

Only a few counts were recorded for this clone. A far more abundant clone sits one base away, making this likely a read error. This sample includes further DNA sequences coding for the same CDR3. V usage is TRDV2 and J usage is TRDJ1, with TRDD3 identical over 13 bases. Looked up from germline, CDR1 is GEAIGNYY and CDR2 is EKD. The CDR3 is 19 residues long. The CDR3 is CACDTLLGDTRSNTDKLIF. The CDR3 region has the DNA TGCGCCTGTGACACCTTACTGGGGGATACGCGTAGTAACACCGATAAACTCATCTTT.

Sample share makes this clone medium-sized (0.01 to 0.1%). This sequence is one base from a far larger clone and is likely a read error. The identical CDR3 is also encoded by other nucleotide sequences in the sample. The chain joins TRDV2 to TRDJ3, with 8 bases lining up with TRDD3. The CDR3 has 19 amino acids. Germline V gene data show CDR1 as GEAIGNYY and CDR2 as EKD. In nucleotides, the CDR3 is TGTGCCTGTGACACCGGATACTGGGGGGGCTCCTGGGACACCCGGCAGATGTTTTTC. Its protein product is CACDTGYWGGSWDTRQMFF.

This clone was seen more than once but under ten times. TCRdb's listed protein matches a much larger clone and diverges from this DNA's translation at residue 10, likely through a read error; the protein shown comes from the DNA. V and J are TRDV1 and TRDJ1; D possibly matches TRDD2 or TRDD3 (5 bases each). Trimming shortened V by 0 bases and J by 0 bases, and 20 bases separated the two germline ends. Per germline, CDR1 TSWWSYY and CDR2 QGS. This CDR3 has 19 residues. The CDR3 DNA is TGTGCTCTTGGGGAACTAACCTACGGCTCGATACAATACACCGATAAACTCATCTTT. Encoded protein: CALGELTYGSIQYTDKLIF.

This clone is deemed hyperexpanded (1% or more). Other DNA sequences in the sample encode the same CDR3. V and J are TRDV1 and TRDJ1; 9 positions match TRDD2. V shed 3 bases and J 0 bases; nucleotides not matched to a gene: 32. Germline lookup yields CDR1 TSWWSYY and CDR2 QGS. The CDR3 length is 25 residues. This chain's CDR3 is CALGDLPHLPTGTRLGFKYTDKLIF. CDR3 coding DNA: TGTGCTCTTGGGGACCTCCCTCACCTTCCTACGGGGACTCGCCTGGGCTTCAAGTACACCGATAAACTCATCTTT.

Worth noting for this clone: TCRdb's protein for this DNA is that of a much larger clone and differs from the translation at residue 16, likely a read error; the protein shown is the DNA translation. This chain's CDR3 is CALGEQWGSYRYAADELIF. Written as DNA, the CDR3 is TGTGCTCTTGGGGAACAGTGGGGTTCCTATCGATACGCCGCCGATGAACTCATCTTT. J is TRDJ1 and V is TRDV1, with D perhaps TRDD2 or TRDD3 (6 bases each). The CDR3 has 19 amino acids. Germline CDR1 and CDR2: TSWWSYY and QGS.

Comment on this clone: Translating this DNA gives a protein that differs at residue 4 from the TCRdb one, which belongs to a much larger clone; a read error is likely, and the protein shown is this translation. The chain links TRDV2 to TRDJ1; TRDD3 matches 12 bases. Germline V gene data show CDR1 as GEAIGNYY and CDR2 as EKD. The CDR3 is 21 amino acids. The CDR3 nucleotides read TGTGCCTGTCACACCGTGGGGCCCTCCTCTGGGGGATACGCCATAGTCGATAAACTCATCTTT. Translation gives CACHTVGPSSGGYAIVDKLIF.

Regarding this clone: The TCRdb record carries a much larger clone's protein, which differs from this DNA's translation at residue 3; a read error is the likely cause, and the protein listed here is the DNA translation. V and J are TRDV1 and TRDJ1; 9 bases fit TRDD3. Germline CDR1 TSWWSYY, CDR2 QGS. The CDR3 runs to 21 residues. CDR3 in DNA: TGTGCTTTTGGGGCCCCCCTCCTTGAAACTGGGGGAACAGGGTACACCGATAAACTCATCTTT. Protein product: CAFGAPLLETGGTGYTDKLIF.

This clone was counted many times. The called J gene is TRDJ1, whereas the V gene has no call; the table's D call, TRDD3, has no DNA check behind it. The CDR3 loop spans 17 amino acids. This CDR3 is CASLCLHWGIREDKLIF. The CDR3 DNA follows: TGTGCTTCATTGTGCCTCCACTGGGGGATACGCGAAGATAAACTCATCTTT.

The chain employs TRDV1 and TRDJ1; 9 bases map to TRDD3. The V and J ends lost 8 bases and 0 bases, in that order; junction bases with no gene match: 25. CDR3 length equals 21 residues. The V gene's germline CDR1 is TSWWSYY and CDR2 QGS. The CDR3 DNA follows: TGTGCTCTTAGGGCCCCCCCCCTCGAAACTGGGGGAACAGGGTACACCGATAAACTCATCTTT. Translating it yields CALRAPPLETGGTGYTDKLIF.